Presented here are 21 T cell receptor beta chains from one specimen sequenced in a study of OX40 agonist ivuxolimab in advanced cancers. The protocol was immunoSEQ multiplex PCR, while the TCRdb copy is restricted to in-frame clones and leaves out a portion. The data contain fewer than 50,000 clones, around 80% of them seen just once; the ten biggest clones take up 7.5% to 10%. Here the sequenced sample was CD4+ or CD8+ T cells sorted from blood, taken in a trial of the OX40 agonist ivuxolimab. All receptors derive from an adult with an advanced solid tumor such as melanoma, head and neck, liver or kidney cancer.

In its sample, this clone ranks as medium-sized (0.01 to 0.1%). The CDR3 sequence: CAWSGQGNEQYF. CDR3 nucleotides: TGTGCCTGGAGTGGTCAGGGGAACGAGCAGTACTTC. The genes are TRBV30 and TRBJ2-7; perhaps TRBD1 as D (6 bases). The V gene's germline CDR1 is GTSNPN and CDR2 SVGIG (reference sequence). The ends were cut back, 1 base at V and 5 bases at J, with 9 bases in the middle. The CDR3 is 12 residues long.

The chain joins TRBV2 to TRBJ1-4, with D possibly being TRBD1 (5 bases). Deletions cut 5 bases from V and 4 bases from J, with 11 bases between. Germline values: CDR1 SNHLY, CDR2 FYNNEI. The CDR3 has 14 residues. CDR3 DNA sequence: TGTGCCAGCAGTTACAGGTGGGGTAATGAAAAACTGTTTTTT. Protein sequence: CASSYRWGNEKLFF.

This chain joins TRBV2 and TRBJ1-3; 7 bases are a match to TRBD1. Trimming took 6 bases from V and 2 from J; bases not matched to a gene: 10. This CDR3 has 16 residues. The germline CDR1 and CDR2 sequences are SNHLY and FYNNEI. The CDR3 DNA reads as TGTGCCAGCAGGAGGGCAGGGGGTCGGGCTGGAAACACCATATATTTT. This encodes CASRRAGGRAGNTIYF.

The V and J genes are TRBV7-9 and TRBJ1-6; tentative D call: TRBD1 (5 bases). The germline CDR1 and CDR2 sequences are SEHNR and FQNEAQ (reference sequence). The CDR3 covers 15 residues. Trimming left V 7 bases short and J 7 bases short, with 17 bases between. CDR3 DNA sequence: TGTGCCAGCACGTCGGCGGAGGGGTTAAATTCACCCCTCCACTTT. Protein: CASTSAEGLNSPLHF.

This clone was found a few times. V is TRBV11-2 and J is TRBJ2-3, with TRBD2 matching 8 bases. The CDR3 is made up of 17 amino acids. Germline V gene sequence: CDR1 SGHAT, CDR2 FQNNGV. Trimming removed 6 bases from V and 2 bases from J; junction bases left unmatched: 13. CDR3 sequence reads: CASSQGRSGGLTDTQYF. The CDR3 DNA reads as TGTGCCAGCAGTCAGGGGAGGAGCGGGGGCCTCACAGATACGCAGTATTTT. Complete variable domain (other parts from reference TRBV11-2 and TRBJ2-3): EAGVAQSPRYKIIEKRQSVAFWCNPISGHATLYWYQQILGQGPKLLIQFQNNGVVDDSQLPKDRFSAERLKGVDSTLKIQPAKLEDSAVYLCASSQGRSGGLTDTQYFGPGTRLTVL.

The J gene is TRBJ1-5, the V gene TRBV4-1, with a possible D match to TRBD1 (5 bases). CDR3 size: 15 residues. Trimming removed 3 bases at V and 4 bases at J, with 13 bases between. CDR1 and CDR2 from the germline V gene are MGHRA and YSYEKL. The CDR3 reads CASSHRVGPNQPQHF. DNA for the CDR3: TGCGCCAGCAGCCACCGGGTGGGACCAAATCAGCCCCAGCATTTT.

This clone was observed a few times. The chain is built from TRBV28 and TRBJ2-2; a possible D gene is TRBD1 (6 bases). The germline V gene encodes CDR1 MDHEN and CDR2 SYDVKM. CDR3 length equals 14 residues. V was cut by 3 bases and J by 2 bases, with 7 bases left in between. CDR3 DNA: TGTGCCAGCAGTTTGGGGACAAACACCGGGGAGCTGTTTTTT. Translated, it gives CASSLGTNTGELFF.

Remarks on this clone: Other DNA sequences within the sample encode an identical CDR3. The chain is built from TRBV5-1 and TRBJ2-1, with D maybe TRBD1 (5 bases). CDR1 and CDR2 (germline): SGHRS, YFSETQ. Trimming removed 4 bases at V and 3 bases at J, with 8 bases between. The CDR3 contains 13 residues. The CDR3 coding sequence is TGCGCCAGCAGCCCTGACAGCTACAATGAGCAGTTCTTC. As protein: CASSPDSYNEQFF. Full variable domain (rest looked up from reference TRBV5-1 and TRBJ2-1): KAGVTQTPRYLIKTRGQQVTLSCSPISGHRSVSWYQQTPGQGLQFLFEYFSETQRNKGNFPGRFSGRQFSNSRSEMNVSTLELGDSALYLCASSPDSYNEQFFGPGTRLTVL.

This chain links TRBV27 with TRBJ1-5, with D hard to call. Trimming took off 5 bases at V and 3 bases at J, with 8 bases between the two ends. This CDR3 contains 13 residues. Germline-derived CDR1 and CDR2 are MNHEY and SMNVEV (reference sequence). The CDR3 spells CASSPRSNQPQHF. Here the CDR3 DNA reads TGTGCCAGCAGTCCCAGGTCCAATCAGCCCCAGCATTTT.

The CDR3 loop is CASSQIGKTSTLYEQYF. The CDR3, as DNA: TGTGCCAGCAGCCAAATCGGAAAAACTTCTACCCTCTACGAGCAGTACTTC. V is TRBV4-2 and J is TRBJ2-7; no clear D gene. This CDR3 is built from 17 residues. Germline CDR1 reads LGHNA; CDR2 reads YNFKEQ. V was clipped by 2 bases and J by 3 bases, with 20 bases between them.

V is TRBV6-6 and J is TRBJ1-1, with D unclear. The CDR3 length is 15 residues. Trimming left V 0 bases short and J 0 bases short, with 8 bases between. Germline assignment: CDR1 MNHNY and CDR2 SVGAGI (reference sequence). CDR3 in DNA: TGTGCCAGCAGTTACTCGATGACGGTGAACACTGAAGCTTTCTTT. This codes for CASSYSMTVNTEAFF.

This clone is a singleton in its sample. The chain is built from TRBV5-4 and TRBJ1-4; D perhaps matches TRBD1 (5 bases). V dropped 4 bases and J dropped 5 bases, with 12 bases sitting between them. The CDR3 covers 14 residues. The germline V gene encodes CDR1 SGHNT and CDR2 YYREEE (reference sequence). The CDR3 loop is CASSPGRENEKLFF. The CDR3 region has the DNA TGTGCCAGCAGCCCGGGACGCGAGAATGAAAAACTGTTTTTT.

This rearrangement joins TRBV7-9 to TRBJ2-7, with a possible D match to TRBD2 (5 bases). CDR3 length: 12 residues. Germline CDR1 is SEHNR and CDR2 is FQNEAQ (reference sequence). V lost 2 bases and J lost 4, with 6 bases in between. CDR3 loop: CASSLREYEQYF. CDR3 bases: TGTGCCAGCAGCTTAAGGGAGTACGAGCAGTACTTC.

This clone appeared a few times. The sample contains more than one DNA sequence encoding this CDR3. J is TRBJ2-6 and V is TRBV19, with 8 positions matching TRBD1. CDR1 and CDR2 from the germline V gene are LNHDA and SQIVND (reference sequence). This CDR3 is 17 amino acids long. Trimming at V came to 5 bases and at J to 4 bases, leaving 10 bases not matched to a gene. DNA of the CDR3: TGTGCCAGTAGTCCAAGGACAGGGACAAAAGGGGCCAACGTCCTGACTTTC. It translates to CASSPRTGTKGANVLTF.

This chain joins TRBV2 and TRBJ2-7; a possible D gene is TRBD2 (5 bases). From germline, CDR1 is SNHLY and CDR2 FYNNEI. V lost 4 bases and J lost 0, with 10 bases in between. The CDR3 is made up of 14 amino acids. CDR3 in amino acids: CASSGLGSSYEQYF. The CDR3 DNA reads TGTGCCAGCAGTGGGCTAGGGAGCTCCTACGAGCAGTACTTC.

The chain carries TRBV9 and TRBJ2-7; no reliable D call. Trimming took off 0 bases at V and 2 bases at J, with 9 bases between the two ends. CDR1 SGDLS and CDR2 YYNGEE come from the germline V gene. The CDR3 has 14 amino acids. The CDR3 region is CASSVDSATYEQYF. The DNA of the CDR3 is TGTGCCAGCAGCGTAGATTCCGCGACCTACGAGCAGTACTTC. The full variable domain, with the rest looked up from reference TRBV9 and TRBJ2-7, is DSGVTQTPKHLITATGQRVTLRCSPRSGDLSVYWYQQSLDQGLQFLIQYYNGEERAKGNILERFSAQQFPDLHSELNLSSLELGDSALYFCASSVDSATYEQYFGPGTRLTVT.

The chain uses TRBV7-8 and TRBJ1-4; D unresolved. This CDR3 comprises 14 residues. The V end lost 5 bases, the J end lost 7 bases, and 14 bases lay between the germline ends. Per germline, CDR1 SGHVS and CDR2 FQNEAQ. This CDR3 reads CASSPRRDSEKLFF. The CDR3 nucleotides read TGTGCCAGCAGCCCTCGGAGGGATTCTGAAAAACTGTTTTTT.

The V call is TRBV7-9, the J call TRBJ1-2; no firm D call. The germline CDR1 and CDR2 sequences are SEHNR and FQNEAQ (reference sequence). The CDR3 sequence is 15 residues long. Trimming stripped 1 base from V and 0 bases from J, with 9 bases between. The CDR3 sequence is CASSLVGSANYGYTF. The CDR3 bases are TGTGCCAGCAGCTTAGTGGGGTCAGCTAACTATGGCTACACCTTC.

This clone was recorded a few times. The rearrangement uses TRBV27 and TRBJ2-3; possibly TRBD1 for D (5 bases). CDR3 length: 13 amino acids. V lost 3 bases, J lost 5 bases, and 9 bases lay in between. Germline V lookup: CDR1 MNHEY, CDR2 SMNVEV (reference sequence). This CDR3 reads CASSFFTGDTQYF. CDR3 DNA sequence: TGTGCCAGCAGTTTCTTTACAGGAGATACGCAGTATTTT.

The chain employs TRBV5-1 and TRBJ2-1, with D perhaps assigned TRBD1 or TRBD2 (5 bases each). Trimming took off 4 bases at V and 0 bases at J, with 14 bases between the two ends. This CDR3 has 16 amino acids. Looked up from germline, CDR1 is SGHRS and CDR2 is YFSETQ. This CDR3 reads CASSPGTDSSYNEQFF. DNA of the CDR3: TGCGCCAGCAGCCCCGGGACCGACAGCTCCTACAATGAGCAGTTCTTC. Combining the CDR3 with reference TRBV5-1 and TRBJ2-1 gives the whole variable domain KAGVTQTPRYLIKTRGQQVTLSCSPISGHRSVSWYQQTPGQGLQFLFEYFSETQRNKGNFPGRFSGRQFSNSRSEMNVSTLELGDSALYLCASSPGTDSSYNEQFFGPGTRLTVL.

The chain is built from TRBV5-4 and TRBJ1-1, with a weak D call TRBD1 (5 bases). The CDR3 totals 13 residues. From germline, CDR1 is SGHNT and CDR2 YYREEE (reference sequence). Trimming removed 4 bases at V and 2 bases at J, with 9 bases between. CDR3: CASSRDGNTEAFF. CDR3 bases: TGTGCCAGCAGCCGGGACGGCAACACTGAAGCTTTCTTT.